The 7 T cell receptor beta chains presented below share a single source sample, sequenced in a study of identical twins. TCRdb reanalysed the 5' RACE reads using MiXCR and keeps one entry per CDR3 protein. This table has 1.5 million to 2 million distinct CDR3 sequences, less than 40% appearing once. The specimen was cord blood. The receptor set was obtained from a newborn girl in good health.

This sequence joins TRBV5-1 and TRBJ2-3; possible D gene TRBD1, 7 bases. The CDR3 sequence is 17 residues long. The V end lost 1 base, the J end lost 2 bases, and 17 bases lay between the germline ends. The germline gives CDR1 SGHRS, CDR2 YFSETQ. CDR3 amino acids: CASSLPLGGGPTDTQYF. The CDR3 nucleotides read TGCGCCAGCAGCTTGCCGCTTGGAGGGGGCCCCACAGATACGCAGTATTTT.

This clonotype has only a few counts. The chain couples TRBV5-1 to TRBJ2-7; D is possibly TRBD1 or TRBD2 (6 bases each). The tail of the sequence fits TRBJ2-4 better, so the J call may be wrong. The germline V gene encodes CDR1 SGHRS and CDR2 YFSETQ. This CDR3 has 15 residues. The CDR3 coding sequence is TGCGCCAGCAGCCCCCTTGGGGGGCCTGGAAACATTCAGTACTTC. Protein product: CASSPLGGPGNIQYF.

The V call is TRBV3-1, the J call TRBJ2-3; TRBD1 might be the D (5 bases). The CDR3 covers 14 residues. V was pared by 4 bases and J by 1 base, with 9 bases between. Germline CDR1 LGHDT, CDR2 YNNKEL (reference sequence). The CDR3 loop reads CASSPRARTDTQYF. DNA of the CDR3: TGTGCCAGCAGCCCCAGGGCACGCACAGATACGCAGTATTTT.

This clonotype was detected ten times or more. This chain joins TRBV7-9 and TRBJ1-2; the match to TRBD1 covers 8 bases. The V segment lost 4 bases and the J segment 4 bases; nucleotides outside the gene matches: 5. Germline CDR1 is SEHNR and CDR2 is FQNEAQ (reference sequence). This CDR3 has 14 amino acids. The CDR3 DNA sequence: TGTGCCAGCAGCTCTGAGACAGGGGCCTATGGCTACACCTTC. Amino acid sequence: CASSSETGAYGYTF.

The chain combines TRBV18 with TRBJ2-7; a weak D match, TRBD1 (5 bases). The V end was cut by 6 bases, the J end by 1 base, with 13 bases between. The CDR3 consists of 14 residues. Germline assignment: CDR1 KGHSH and CDR2 LQKENI. This CDR3 reads CASSPTAPSYEQYF. The DNA of the CDR3 is TGTGCCAGCTCGCCGACAGCCCCTTCCTACGAGCAGTACTTC.

V gene TRBV29-1 combines with J gene TRBJ2-7; 14 nucleotides align to TRBD2. The end of the DNA aligns better with TRBJ2-5, so the J call may be wrong. Germline CDR1 is SQVTM and CDR2 is ANQGSEA. The CDR3 contains 16 residues. CDR3 residues: CSVEDPGLAGEETQYF. DNA for the CDR3: TGCAGCGTTGAAGACCCGGGACTAGCGGGAGAGGAGACCCAGTACTTC.

This clonotype was picked up a small number of times. V usage is TRBV5-1 and J usage is TRBJ1-2; D ambiguous. CDR3 length: 17 amino acids. Germline CDR1 is SGHRS and CDR2 is YFSETQ. V lost 4 bases and J 3 bases, leaving 22 bases between the germline ends. Here the CDR3 reads CASSRDPRRPTYYGYTF. For the CDR3, the DNA is TGCGCCAGCAGCCGCGACCCGCGCCGTCCCACTTACTATGGCTACACCTTC. Looking up the rest from reference TRBV5-1 and TRBJ1-2 gives the full variable domain: KAGVTQTPRYLIKTRGQQVTLSCSPISGHRSVSWYQQTPGQGLQFLFEYFSETQRNKGNFPGRFSGRQFSNSRSEMNVSTLELGDSALYLCASSRDPRRPTYYGYTFGSGTRLTVV.